This entry lists 3 T cell receptor beta chains sequenced from one sample in a study of cytomegalovirus exposure and HLA in healthy donors. Primers included in the PCR were 60 Vbeta and 13 Jbeta primers. Only in-frame clones appear in the TCRdb table, and some are missing; sequencing was by immunoSEQ multiplex PCR. This sample has approximately 90,000 clones, with 75% to 80% found just once. The sample was PBMCs. Receptors originate from a man aged 25-40 years in good health and CMV-seronegative.

The rearrangement uses TRBV5-1 and TRBJ2-3; the match to TRBD2 covers 12 bases. Per the germline V gene, CDR1 is SGHRS and CDR2 is YFSETQ. This CDR3 has 17 amino acids. J gave up 4 bases and V 1 base, and 7 bases lay outside the gene matches. The CDR3 nucleotides are TGCGCCAGCAGCTTGTGGGCTAGCGGGGGGGGCCCAGATACGCAGTATTTT. This codes for CASSLWASGGGPDTQYF. Looking up the rest from reference TRBV5-1 and TRBJ2-3 gives the full variable domain: KAGVTQTPRYLIKTRGQQVTLSCSPISGHRSVSWYQQTPGQGLQFLFEYFSETQRNKGNFPGRFSGRQFSNSRSEMNVSTLELGDSALYLCASSLWASGGGPDTQYFGPGTRLTVL.

About this clone: An end of the junction does not agree with germline; a read error may underlie this. This chain joins TRBV7-9 and TRBJ1-1; 9 nucleotides agree with TRBD1. The CDR3 loop spans 16 amino acids. Germline values: CDR1 SEHNR, CDR2 FQNEAQ (reference sequence). CDR3 loop: CSSSLGAGTGRTEAFF. The DNA for the CDR3 is TGTTCCAGCAGCTTAGGTGCCGGGACAGGGAGGACTGAAGCTTTCTTT.

V gene TRBV18 combines with J gene TRBJ2-1; 7 positions agree with TRBD2. V shed 5 bases, J shed 8 bases, and the junction held 15 bases outside the gene matches. Germline values: CDR1 KGHSH, CDR2 LQKENI. This CDR3 has 16 residues. The CDR3 DNA follows: TGTGCCAGCTCATCTAGACTAGCCCAAGTGGAGGATGAGCAGTTCTTC. Translation: CASSSRLAQVEDEQFF.